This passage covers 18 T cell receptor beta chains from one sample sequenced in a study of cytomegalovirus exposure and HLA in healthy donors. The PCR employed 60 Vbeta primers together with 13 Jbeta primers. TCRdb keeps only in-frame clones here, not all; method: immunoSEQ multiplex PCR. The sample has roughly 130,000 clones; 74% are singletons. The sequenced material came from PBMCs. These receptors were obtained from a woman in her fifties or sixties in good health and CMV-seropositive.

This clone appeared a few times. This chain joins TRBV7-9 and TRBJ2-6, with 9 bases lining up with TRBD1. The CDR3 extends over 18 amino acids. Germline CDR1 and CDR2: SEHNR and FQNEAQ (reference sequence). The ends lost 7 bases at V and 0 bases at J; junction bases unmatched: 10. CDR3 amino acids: CASTRRRDRVSGANVLTF. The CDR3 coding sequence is TGTGCCAGCACCCGCCGCAGGGACAGGGTCTCTGGGGCCAACGTCCTGACTTTC.

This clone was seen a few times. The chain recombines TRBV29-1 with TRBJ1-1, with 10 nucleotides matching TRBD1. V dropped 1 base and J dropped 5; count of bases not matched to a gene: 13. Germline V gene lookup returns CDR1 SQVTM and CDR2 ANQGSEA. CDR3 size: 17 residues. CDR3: CSVEAAPGQGVVTEAFF. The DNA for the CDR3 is TGCAGCGTTGAAGCGGCTCCAGGACAGGGGGTTGTGACTGAAGCTTTCTTT.

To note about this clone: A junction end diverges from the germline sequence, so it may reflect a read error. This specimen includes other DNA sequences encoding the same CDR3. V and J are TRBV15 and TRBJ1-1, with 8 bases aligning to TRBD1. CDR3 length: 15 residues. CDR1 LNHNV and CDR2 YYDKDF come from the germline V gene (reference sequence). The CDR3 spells CATSRTLTGEIEAFF. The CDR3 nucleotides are TGCGCCACCAGCAGAACCTTGACAGGGGAGATTGAAGCTTTCTTT.

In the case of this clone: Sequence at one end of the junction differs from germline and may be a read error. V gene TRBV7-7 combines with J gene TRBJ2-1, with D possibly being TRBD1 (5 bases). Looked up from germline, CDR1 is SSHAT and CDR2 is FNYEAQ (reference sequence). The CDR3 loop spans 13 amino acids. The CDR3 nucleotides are TGTGCTAGCAGCTTAGGCAGGGCTGGTGAGCAGTTCTTC. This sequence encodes CASSLGRAGEQFF.

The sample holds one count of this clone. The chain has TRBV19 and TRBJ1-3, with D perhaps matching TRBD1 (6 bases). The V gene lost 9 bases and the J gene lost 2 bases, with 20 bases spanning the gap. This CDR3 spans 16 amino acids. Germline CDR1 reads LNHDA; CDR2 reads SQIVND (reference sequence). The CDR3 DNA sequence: TGTGCCAGCGAACCCGACAGGAAGGTTCCTGGAAACACCATATATTTT. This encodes CASEPDRKVPGNTIYF.

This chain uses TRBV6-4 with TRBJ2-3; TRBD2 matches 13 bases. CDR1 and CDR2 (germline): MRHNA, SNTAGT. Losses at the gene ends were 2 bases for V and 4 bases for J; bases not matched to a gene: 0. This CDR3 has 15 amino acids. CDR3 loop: CASSDGTSGADTQYF. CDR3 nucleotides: TGTGCCAGCAGTGACGGGACTAGCGGGGCAGATACGCAGTATTTT.

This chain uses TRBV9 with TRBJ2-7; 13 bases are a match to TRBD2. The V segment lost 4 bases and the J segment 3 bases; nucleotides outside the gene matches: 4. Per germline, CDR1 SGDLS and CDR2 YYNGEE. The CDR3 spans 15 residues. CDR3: CASSPRTSGGYEQYF. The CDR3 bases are TGTGCCAGCAGCCCTCGGACTAGCGGGGGCTACGAGCAGTACTTC.

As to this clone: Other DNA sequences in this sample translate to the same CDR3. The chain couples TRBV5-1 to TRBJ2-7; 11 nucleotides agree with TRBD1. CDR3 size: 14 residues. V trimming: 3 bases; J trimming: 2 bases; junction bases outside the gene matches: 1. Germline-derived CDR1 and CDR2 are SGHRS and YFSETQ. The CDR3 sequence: CASSSGQGAYEQYF. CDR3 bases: TGCGCCAGCAGCTCGGGACAGGGGGCCTACGAGCAGTACTTC. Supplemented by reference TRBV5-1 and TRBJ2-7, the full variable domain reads KAGVTQTPRYLIKTRGQQVTLSCSPISGHRSVSWYQQTPGQGLQFLFEYFSETQRNKGNFPGRFSGRQFSNSRSEMNVSTLELGDSALYLCASSSGQGAYEQYFGPGTRLTVT.

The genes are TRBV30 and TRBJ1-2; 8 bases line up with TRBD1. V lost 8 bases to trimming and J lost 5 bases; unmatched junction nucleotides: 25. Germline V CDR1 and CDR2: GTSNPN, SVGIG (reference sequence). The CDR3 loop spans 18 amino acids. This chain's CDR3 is CARPLFSRTGFVIYGYTF. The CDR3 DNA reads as TGTGCCCGCCCCCTCTTCTCCCGGACAGGGTTTGTGATTTATGGCTACACCTTC.

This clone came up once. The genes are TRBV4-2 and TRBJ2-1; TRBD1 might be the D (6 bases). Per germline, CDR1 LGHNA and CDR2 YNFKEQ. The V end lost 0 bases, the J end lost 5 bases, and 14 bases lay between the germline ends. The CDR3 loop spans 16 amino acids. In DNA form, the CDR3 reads TGTGCCAGCAGCCAAGATGACAGGCGGGTTCACAATGAGCAGTTCTTC. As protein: CASSQDDRRVHNEQFF.

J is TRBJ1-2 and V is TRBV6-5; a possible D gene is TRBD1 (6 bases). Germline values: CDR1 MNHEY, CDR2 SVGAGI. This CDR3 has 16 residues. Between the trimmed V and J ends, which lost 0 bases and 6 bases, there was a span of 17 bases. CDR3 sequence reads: CASSYSTVGGLDGYTF. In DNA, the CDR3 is TGTGCCAGCAGTTACTCGACAGTCGGGGGGCTGGATGGCTACACCTTC.

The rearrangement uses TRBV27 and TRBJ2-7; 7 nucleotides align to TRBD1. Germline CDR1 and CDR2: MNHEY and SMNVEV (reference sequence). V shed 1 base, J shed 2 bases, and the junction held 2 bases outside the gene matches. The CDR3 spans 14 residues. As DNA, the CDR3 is TGTGCCAGCAGTTTATTTCAGGGGGCCTACGAGCAGTACTTC. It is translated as CASSLFQGAYEQYF.

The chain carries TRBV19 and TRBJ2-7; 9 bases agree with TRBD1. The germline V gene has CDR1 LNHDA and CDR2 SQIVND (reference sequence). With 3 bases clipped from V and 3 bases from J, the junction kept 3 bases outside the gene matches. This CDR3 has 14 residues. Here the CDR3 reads CASSIATGGYEQYF. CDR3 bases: TGTGCCAGTAGTATTGCGACAGGGGGCTACGAGCAGTACTTC.

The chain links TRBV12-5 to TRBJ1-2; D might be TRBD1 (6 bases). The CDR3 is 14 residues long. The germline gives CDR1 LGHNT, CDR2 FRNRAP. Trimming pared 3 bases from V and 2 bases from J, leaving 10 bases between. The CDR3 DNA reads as TGTGCTAGTGGTTTAGCTACAGGGAACTATGGCTACACCTTC. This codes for CASGLATGNYGYTF.

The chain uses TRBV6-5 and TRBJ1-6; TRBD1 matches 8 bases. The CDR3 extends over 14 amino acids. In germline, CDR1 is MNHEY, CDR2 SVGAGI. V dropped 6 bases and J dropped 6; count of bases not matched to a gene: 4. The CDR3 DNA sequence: TGTGCCAGCAGGGGACAGGCCGGTAATTCACCCCTCCACTTT. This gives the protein CASRGQAGNSPLHF.

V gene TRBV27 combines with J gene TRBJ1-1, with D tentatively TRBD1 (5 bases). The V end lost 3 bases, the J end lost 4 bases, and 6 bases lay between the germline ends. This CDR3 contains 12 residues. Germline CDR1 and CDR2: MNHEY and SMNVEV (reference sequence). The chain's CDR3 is CASSFTGTEAFF. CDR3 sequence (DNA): TGTGCCAGCAGTTTCACAGGCACTGAAGCTTTCTTT.

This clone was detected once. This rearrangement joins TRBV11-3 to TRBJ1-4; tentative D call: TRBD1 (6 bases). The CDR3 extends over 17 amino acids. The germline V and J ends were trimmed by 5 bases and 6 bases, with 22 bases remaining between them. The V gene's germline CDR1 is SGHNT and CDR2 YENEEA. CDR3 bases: TGTGCCAGCAGCCCCGACAGGTTTCTATCGGAAGATGAAAAACTGTTTTTT. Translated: CASSPDRFLSEDEKLFF.

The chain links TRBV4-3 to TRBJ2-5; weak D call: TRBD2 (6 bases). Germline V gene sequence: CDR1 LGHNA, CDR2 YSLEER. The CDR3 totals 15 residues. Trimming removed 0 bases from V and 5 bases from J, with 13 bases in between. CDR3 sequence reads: CASSQDMEGMETQYF. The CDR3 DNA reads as TGCGCCAGCAGCCAAGATATGGAGGGGATGGAGACCCAGTACTTC.